The 18 T cell receptor beta chains below all came from one sample that was sequenced in a study of T-cell memory formation after mild COVID-19. From the 5' RACE reads, TCRdb called clonotypes with MiXCR, one entry per CDR3 protein. The data hold under 15,000 distinct CDR3 sequences, with roughly 15% observed a single time. Sequencing input: PBMCs or a T cell subset sorted from them (not recorded which). These receptors came from a young man who had mild COVID-19 (a few samples of this study predate the infection). Cell type and time point are not known.

The genes are TRBV6-5 and TRBJ2-7; TRBD1 agrees at 7 bases. Near its end, the DNA agrees better with TRBJ2-5, so the J call may be wrong. CDR1 is MNHEY, CDR2 SVGAGI, per germline. The CDR3 consists of 15 residues. The DNA for the CDR3 is TGTGCCAGCAGTTATGGGACAGCGTACCAAGAGACCCAGTACTTC. It translates to CASSYGTAYQETQYF.

The chain combines TRBV23-1 with TRBJ1-1; D might be TRBD1 (5 bases). TRBV23-1 is treated as an ORF (open reading frame) with a function not yet certain. Trimming took 7 bases from V and 0 from J, leaving 9 bases between them. The CDR3 is made up of 13 amino acids. The CDR3 bases are TGCGCCAGCATCCAGGACATGAACACTGAAGCTTTCTTT. Its translation is CASIQDMNTEAFF.

Many counts were recorded for this clonotype. The V call is TRBV7-9, the J call TRBJ1-5, with D possibly being TRBD1 (5 bases). The CDR3 runs 17 residues. Trimming took off 4 bases at V and 0 bases at J, with 16 bases between the two ends. Germline values: CDR1 SEHNR, CDR2 FQNEAQ (reference sequence). This CDR3 is CASSSTGTGYSNQPQHF. The CDR3 nucleotides read TGTGCCAGCAGCTCTACCGGGACGGGTTATAGCAATCAGCCCCAGCATTTT.

This clonotype occurred many times. The chain links TRBV12-3 or TRBV12-4 to TRBJ1-1, with 7 positions matching TRBD1. Losses at the gene ends were 6 bases for V and 10 bases for J; bases not matched to a gene: 11. The CDR3 is 13 residues long. CDR3 bases: TGTGCCAGCAGGGGGACCACAGGGGTGATAGCTTTCTTT. Amino acid sequence: CASRGTTGVIAFF.

This clonotype was counted at least ten times. For the CDR3, the DNA is TGTGCCATCAGTGACAGGGTAGGCTACAATGAGCAGTTCTTC. It yields the protein CAISDRVGYNEQFF. The rearrangement uses TRBV10-3 and TRBJ2-1, with D possibly TRBD1 on 5 matching bases. V lost 3 bases, J lost 3 bases, and 9 bases lay in between. Germline V gene data show CDR1 as ENHRY and CDR2 as SYGVKD. The CDR3 length is 14 residues.

The chain links TRBV11-1 to TRBJ2-5; 10 positions match TRBD1. J gave up 1 base and V 5 bases, and 7 bases lay outside the gene matches. CDR3 length: 16 residues. In germline, CDR1 is SGHAT, CDR2 FQDESV (reference sequence). CDR3 nucleotides: TGTGCCAGCAGCCGGGACAGGGGCACATTCCAAGAGACCCAGTACTTC. Encoded protein: CASSRDRGTFQETQYF.

This clonotype was observed a handful of times. The genes are TRBV7-9 and TRBJ2-2; D unclear. Germline lookup yields CDR1 SEHNR and CDR2 FQNEAQ (reference sequence). This CDR3 contains 15 residues. The germline V and J ends were trimmed by 5 bases and 4 bases, with 14 bases remaining between them. The CDR3 here is CASSTALGFTGELFF. The CDR3 DNA reads as TGTGCCAGCAGCACCGCTCTGGGATTCACCGGGGAGCTGTTTTTT.

This clonotype was seen ten or more times. The gene calls are TRBV4-1 and TRBJ2-2; TRBD1 matches 8 bases. The CDR3 has 17 amino acids. Looked up from germline, CDR1 is MGHRA and CDR2 is YSYEKL. Losses at the gene ends were 3 bases for V and 5 bases for J; bases not matched to a gene: 11. The CDR3 sequence: CASSHPSGTGTTGELFF. CDR3 in DNA: TGCGCCAGCAGCCATCCCTCGGGGACAGGCACGACCGGGGAGCTGTTTTTT.

This clonotype showed up many times. This chain links TRBV7-9 with TRBJ2-1; TRBD2 is a possible D gene (5 bases). This CDR3 is built from 15 residues. The V end was cut by 5 bases, the J end by 8 bases, with 19 bases between. CDR1 SEHNR and CDR2 FQNEAQ come from the germline V gene (reference sequence). Here the CDR3 reads CASSSVLRREDEQFF. The DNA of the CDR3 is TGTGCCAGCAGCAGCGTGCTCAGACGGGAAGATGAGCAGTTCTTC.

There are many counts of this clonotype. V is TRBV18 and J is TRBJ2-5; 8 bases match TRBD1. This CDR3 spans 15 amino acids. J gave up 2 bases and V 3 bases, and 5 bases lay outside the gene matches. Per the germline V gene, CDR1 is KGHSH and CDR2 is LQKENI. Here the CDR3 DNA reads TGTGCCAGCTCACCCGGGACAGGACCTCAAGAGACCCAGTACTTC. It codes for CASSPGTGPQETQYF.

This clonotype was detected a few times. DNA for the CDR3: TGCAGCGTTGGTCTCGGCCTTGTTGGAGATACGCAGTATTTT. Translated, it gives CSVGLGLVGDTQYF. V and J are TRBV29-1 and TRBJ2-3; D uncertain. V lost 4 bases, J lost 5 bases, and 16 bases lay in between. Germline-derived CDR1 and CDR2 are SQVTM and ANQGSEA. The CDR3 covers 14 residues.

This clonotype occurred a few times. The V call is TRBV6-2 or TRBV6-3, the J call TRBJ2-7; D not resolved. Germline V gives CDR1 MNHEY, CDR2 SVGEGT. This CDR3 contains 15 residues. Trimming removed 5 bases from V and 3 bases from J, with 17 bases in between. CDR3 in DNA: TGTGCCAGCAGTGCTACCGGGTTAATCTTCTACGAGCAGTACTTC. Residues: CASSATGLIFYEQYF.

This clonotype was counted a few times. The rearrangement uses TRBV27 and TRBJ2-7; D is unclear. CDR3 length: 13 amino acids. V gave up 6 bases and J gave up 3 bases, with 12 bases separating them. The germline CDR1 and CDR2 sequences are MNHEY and SMNVEV (reference sequence). For the CDR3, the DNA is TGTGCCAGCAGCCCTGGATGGGGCTACGAGCAGTACTTC. Amino acids: CASSPGWGYEQYF.

This clonotype was seen at least ten times. The gene calls are TRBV7-3 and TRBJ2-6; D unclear. Germline CDR1 and CDR2: SGHTA and FQGTGA. Trimming took off 4 bases at V and 0 bases at J, with 7 bases between the two ends. The CDR3 is made up of 15 amino acids. The CDR3 reads CASSSGLSGANVLTF. In nucleotides, the CDR3 is TGTGCCAGCAGCTCGGGTCTCTCTGGGGCCAACGTCCTGACTTTC.

This clonotype was seen a few times. The CDR3 region is CSVNAVAGLADEQFF. The CDR3 DNA reads as TGCAGCGTTAATGCCGTAGCGGGACTAGCCGATGAGCAGTTCTTC. The V and J genes are TRBV29-1 and TRBJ2-1; 9 bases line up with TRBD2. V shed 5 bases, J shed 8 bases, and the junction held 13 bases outside the gene matches. CDR3 length equals 15 residues. Germline CDR1 reads SQVTM; CDR2 reads ANQGSEA.

CDR3 sequence: CASSQPGQVSYEQYF. CDR3 nucleotide sequence: TGTGCCAGCAGCCAACCGGGACAGGTGTCCTACGAGCAGTACTTC. The chain joins TRBV4-2 to TRBJ2-7; 8 positions match TRBD1. The CDR3 covers 15 residues. CDR1 is LGHNA, CDR2 YNFKEQ, per germline. Trimming cost V 2 bases and J 1 base; bases outside gene matches: 4.

This clonotype was observed many times. The chain couples TRBV4-1 to TRBJ2-3; 9 bases agree with TRBD2. The length of the CDR3 is 18 residues. The germline CDR1 and CDR2 sequences are MGHRA and YSYEKL. Unmatched junction bases numbered 9, after V lost 0 bases and J lost 2 bases. CDR3 region: CASSQDYPSGATTDTQYF. In DNA, the CDR3 is TGCGCCAGCAGCCAAGATTATCCTAGCGGGGCCACCACAGATACGCAGTATTTT.

This clonotype showed up many times. This chain links TRBV7-2 with TRBJ1-5, with D possibly TRBD1 on 5 matching bases. The CDR3 totals 15 residues. V was cut by 4 bases and J by 5 bases, with 15 bases left in between. Germline CDR1 reads SGHTA; CDR2 reads FQGNSA. CDR3 sequence: CASSWEGLGYQPQHF. As DNA, the CDR3 is TGTGCCAGCAGCTGGGAGGGGTTGGGGTATCAGCCCCAGCATTTT.